The present entry profiles one TCR beta chain with its context. This entry belongs to a study of cytomegalovirus exposure and HLA in healthy donors. The assay was immunoSEQ multiplex PCR, and TCRdb's table has in-frame clones only and misses some. The data contain some 110,000 clones, roughly nine tenths of them singletons. V was cut by 3 bases and J by 0 bases, with 8 bases left in between. Germline V lookup: CDR1 SNHLY, CDR2 FYNNEI. The CDR3 contains 15 residues. The TCR was taken from a man aged 18 to 29 in good health and CMV-seropositive. Material for sequencing was PBMCs. This rearrangement joins TRBV2 to TRBJ2-2; D not certain. This CDR3 is CASSEESPNTGELFF. DNA for the CDR3: TGTGCCAGCAGTGAGGAGTCACCGAACACCGGGGAGCTGTTTTTT.